This T cell receptor beta chain is from a study of breast tumors, draining lymph nodes, adjacent tissues. Turning to this clonotype: What it binds is unknown.

TCRdb re-called the multiplex PCR reads with MiXCR, one entry per CDR3 protein. The data contain tens of thousands of distinct CDR3 sequences, more than 25% of them singletons. Findings and caveats of the study: Tumors had less TCR diversity than lymph nodes, more than nontumor tissue. Tumor T cell lymph node origin was a supported hypothesis, not proven.

CDR1 and CDR2 (germline): MRHNA, SNTAGT. The CDR3 spans 19 residues. Trimming cost V 4 bases and J 0 bases, with 19 bases left between them. Samples came from axillary lymph nodes draining the breast cancer. The chain combines TRBV6-4 with TRBJ1-6; D perhaps matches TRBD1 (6 bases). The sequencing input was axillary lymph node tissue. This sequence originates from a female donor with breast cancer. Some clones in this sample may be carry-over from other donors' samples. The CDR3 loop reads CASSARGGGLSSYNSPLHF. CDR3 DNA sequence: TGTGCCAGCAGTGCTAGAGGCGGGGGCCTAAGCTCCTATAATTCACCCCTCCACTTT.